The 12 T cell receptor beta chains listed next were all sequenced from one sample in a study of T cell repertoires in cytomegalovirus infection. In TCRdb, the reads were re-called with MiXCR into one record per CDR3 protein. Here the sample spans around 570,000 distinct CDR3 sequences, around 40% being singletons. What these receptors recognize is not known. Specimen: cultured PBMCs, collected from culture after CMV antigen stimulation. These receptors all stem from a human donor in good health (CMV status not recorded). Some clones in this sample may be carry-over from other donors' samples.

This clonotype was seen only a few times. This chain uses TRBV7-2 with TRBJ2-7; tentative D call: TRBD2 (6 bases). Germline V CDR1 and CDR2: SGHTA, FQGNSA. The CDR3 sequence is 15 residues long. V lost 1 base and J 3 bases, leaving 13 bases between the germline ends. In DNA form, the CDR3 reads TGTGCCAGCAGCTTAGGGGCGGGGTCTAACTACGAGCAGTACTTC. Its protein is CASSLGAGSNYEQYF.

The rearrangement joins TRBV7-2 to TRBJ1-4; TRBD1 might be the D (5 bases). The CDR3 has 15 residues. The V gene lost 4 bases and the J gene lost 7 bases, with 16 bases spanning the gap. Germline values: CDR1 SGHTA, CDR2 FQGNSA. In DNA, the CDR3 is TGTGCCAGCAGCTCGATCCGGGGGATGGGTGAAAAACTGTTTTTT. Its protein product is CASSSIRGMGEKLFF.

This clonotype was counted a few times. The chain carries TRBV27 and TRBJ2-5; perhaps TRBD1 as D (6 bases). The CDR3 covers 12 residues. Deletions cut 7 bases from V and 3 bases from J, with 9 bases between. Germline CDR1 MNHEY, CDR2 SMNVEV (reference sequence). The CDR3: CASKTGKETQYF. DNA of the CDR3: TGTGCCAGCAAGACAGGAAAAGAGACCCAGTACTTC.

This clonotype was picked up a small number of times. DNA of the CDR3: TGCAGTGCTAGGAGGACAGGGGGTAGGGACACTGAAGCTTTCTTT. It codes for CSARRTGGRDTEAFF. V is TRBV20-1 and J is TRBJ1-1; 10 bases match TRBD1. The germline V gene has CDR1 DFQATT and CDR2 SNEGSKA (reference sequence). The length of the CDR3 is 15 residues. The junction had 7 bases not matched to a gene; V was cut back by 3 bases and J by 3 bases.

The J gene is TRBJ2-3, the V gene TRBV7-9; 9 nucleotides align to TRBD2. This CDR3 has 16 residues. The germline V gene encodes CDR1 SEHNR and CDR2 FQNEAQ (reference sequence). V lost 1 base, J lost 0 bases, and 2 bases stayed unmatched. In nucleotides, the CDR3 is TGTGCCAGCAGCTTAGTGAGCGGGGGGAGCACAGATACGCAGTATTTT. Encoded protein: CASSLVSGGSTDTQYF.

This clonotype has ten or more counts. A junction boundary mismatches the germline segment, possibly from a read error. This chain joins TRBV4-1 and TRBJ2-7; 10 bases align to TRBD1. Germline V lookup: CDR1 MGHRA, CDR2 YSYEKL. The CDR3 contains 14 residues. The CDR3 nucleotides are TGTGCCAGCAGCCAAGGACAGGGGGCCTACGAGCAGTACTTC. This codes for CASSQGQGAYEQYF.

The genes are TRBV2 and TRBJ1-1, with D hard to call. Germline V CDR1 and CDR2: SNHLY, FYNNEI. Trimming stripped 4 bases from V and 1 base from J, with 13 bases between. The length of the CDR3 is 15 residues. CDR3 loop: CASSAQLGSNTEAFF. For the CDR3, the DNA is TGTGCCAGCAGTGCCCAACTCGGGTCGAACACTGAAGCTTTCTTT.

The rearrangement links TRBV19 to TRBJ2-1; D possibly corresponds to TRBD2 (6 bases). There are 15 residues in the CDR3. From germline, CDR1 is LNHDA and CDR2 SQIVND (reference sequence). Trimming cost V 1 base and J 5 bases, with 12 bases left between them. DNA of the CDR3: TGTGCCAGTAGTATAGGGCGGGGAGCAAACAATGAGCAGTTCTTC. Its translation is CASSIGRGANNEQFF.

This clonotype was observed a handful of times. The V call is TRBV6-6, the J call TRBJ2-7; D gene unclear. The CDR3 sequence is 15 residues long. The ends were cut back, 3 bases at V and 3 bases at J, with 15 bases in the middle. Germline V gene data show CDR1 as MNHNY and CDR2 as SVGAGI (reference sequence). The CDR3 region is CASSYLGLPNYEQYF. CDR3 DNA: TGTGCCAGCAGTTATCTGGGATTACCTAACTACGAGCAGTACTTC.

This clonotype turned up a few times. The rearrangement links TRBV7-2 to TRBJ2-7; 8 bases are shared with TRBD2. V trimming: 0 bases; J trimming: 4 bases; junction bases outside the gene matches: 5. This CDR3 is built from 15 residues. Germline CDR1 reads SGHTA; CDR2 reads FQGNSA. This CDR3 is CASSLATLAGYEQYF. The DNA of the CDR3 is TGTGCCAGCAGCTTAGCAACCCTAGCGGGTTACGAGCAGTACTTC.

There are a few counts of this clonotype. The rearrangement links TRBV12-3 or TRBV12-4 to TRBJ2-7; 7 bases align to TRBD1. This CDR3 contains 15 residues. The trim removed 6 bases at V and 0 bases at J, leaving 8 bases unmatched. Written as DNA, the CDR3 is TGTGCCAGCAGCCCCGAGGGGGCAAGCTCCTACGAGCAGTACTTC. Amino acids: CASSPEGASSYEQYF.

This clonotype was seen a handful of times. The rearrangement joins TRBV7-8 to TRBJ2-7; TRBD2 is a possible D gene (6 bases). The V end was cut by 5 bases, the J end by 6 bases, with 20 bases between. This CDR3 comprises 15 residues. In germline, CDR1 is SGHVS, CDR2 FQNEAQ. This chain's CDR3 is CASSPDRGLGGEQYF. As DNA, the CDR3 is TGTGCCAGCAGCCCAGACCGCGGCCTGGGGGGCGAGCAGTACTTC.